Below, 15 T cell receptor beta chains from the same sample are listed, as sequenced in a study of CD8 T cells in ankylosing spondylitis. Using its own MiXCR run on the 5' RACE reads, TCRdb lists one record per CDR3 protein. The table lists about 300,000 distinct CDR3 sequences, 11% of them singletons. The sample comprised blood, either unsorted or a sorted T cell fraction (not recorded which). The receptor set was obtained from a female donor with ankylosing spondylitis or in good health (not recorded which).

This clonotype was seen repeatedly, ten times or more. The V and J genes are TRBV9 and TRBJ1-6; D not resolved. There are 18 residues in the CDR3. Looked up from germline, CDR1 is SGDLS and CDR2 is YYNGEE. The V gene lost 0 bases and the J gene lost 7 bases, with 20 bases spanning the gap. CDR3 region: CASSVEPHSDLGNSPLHF. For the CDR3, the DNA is TGTGCCAGCAGCGTAGAGCCACACTCCGATCTTGGGAATTCACCCCTCCACTTT.

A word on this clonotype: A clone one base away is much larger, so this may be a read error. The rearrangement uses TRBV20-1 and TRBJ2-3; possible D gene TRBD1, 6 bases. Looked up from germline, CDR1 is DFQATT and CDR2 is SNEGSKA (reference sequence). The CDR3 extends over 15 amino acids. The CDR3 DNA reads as TGCAGTGCCCCACCCCAGGGGCGCGGCACAGGTACGCAGTATTTT. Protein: CSAPPQGRGTGTQYF.

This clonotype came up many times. CDR3 protein: CASSLGAVEGYTF. Written as DNA, the CDR3 is TGTGCCAGCAGTTTAGGGGCGGTCGAGGGCTACACCTTC. The J gene is TRBJ1-2, the V gene TRBV12-3 or TRBV12-4, with D unresolved. V lost 1 base to trimming and J lost 8 bases, with 11 bases between them. The CDR3 loop spans 13 amino acids.

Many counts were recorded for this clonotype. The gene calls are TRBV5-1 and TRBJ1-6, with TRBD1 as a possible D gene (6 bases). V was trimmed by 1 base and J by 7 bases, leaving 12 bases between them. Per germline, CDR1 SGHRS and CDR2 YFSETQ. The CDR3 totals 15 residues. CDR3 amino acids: CASSLRAGENSPLHF. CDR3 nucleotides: TGCGCCAGCAGCTTGCGCGCAGGGGAAAATTCACCCCTCCACTTT.

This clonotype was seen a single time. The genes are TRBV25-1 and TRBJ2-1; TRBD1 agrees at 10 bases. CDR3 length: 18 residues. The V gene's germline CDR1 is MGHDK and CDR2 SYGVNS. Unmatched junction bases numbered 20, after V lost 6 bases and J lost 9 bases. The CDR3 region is CASRQTTQAGQGVIEQFF. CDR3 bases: TGTGCCAGCAGACAGACCACTCAAGCAGGACAGGGGGTGATTGAGCAGTTCTTC.

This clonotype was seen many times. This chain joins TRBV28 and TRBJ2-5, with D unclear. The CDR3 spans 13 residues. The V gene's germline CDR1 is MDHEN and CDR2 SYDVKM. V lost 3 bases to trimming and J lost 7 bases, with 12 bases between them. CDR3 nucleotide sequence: TGTGCCAGCAGTTTGCCAGCCCGAGGGACCCAGTACTTC. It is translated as CASSLPARGTQYF.

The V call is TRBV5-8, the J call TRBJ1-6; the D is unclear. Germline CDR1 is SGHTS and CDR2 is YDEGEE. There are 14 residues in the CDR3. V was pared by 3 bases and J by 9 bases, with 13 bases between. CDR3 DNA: TGTGCCAGCAGCTCCCCTCGTACGGGTTCACCCCTCCACTTT. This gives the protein CASSSPRTGSPLHF.

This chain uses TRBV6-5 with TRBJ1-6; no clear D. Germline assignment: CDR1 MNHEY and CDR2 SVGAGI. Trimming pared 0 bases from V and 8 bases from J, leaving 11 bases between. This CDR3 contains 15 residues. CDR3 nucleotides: TGTGCCAGCAGTTACTCCATTCGCGGGGATTCACCCCTCCACTTT. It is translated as CASSYSIRGDSPLHF.

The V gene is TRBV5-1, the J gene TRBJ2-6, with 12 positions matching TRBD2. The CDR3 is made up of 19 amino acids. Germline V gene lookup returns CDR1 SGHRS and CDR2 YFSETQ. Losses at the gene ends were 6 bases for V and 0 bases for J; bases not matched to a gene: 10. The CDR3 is CASIDGLAGRYSGANVLTF. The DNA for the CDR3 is TGCGCCAGCATCGACGGACTAGCGGGACGATACTCTGGGGCCAACGTCCTGACTTTC.

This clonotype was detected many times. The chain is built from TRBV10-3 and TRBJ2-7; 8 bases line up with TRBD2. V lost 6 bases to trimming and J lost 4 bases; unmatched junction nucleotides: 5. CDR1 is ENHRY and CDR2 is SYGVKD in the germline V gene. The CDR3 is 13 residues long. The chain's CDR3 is CAISREGRYEQYF. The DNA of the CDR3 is TGTGCCATCAGCCGGGAGGGCCGGTACGAGCAGTACTTC.

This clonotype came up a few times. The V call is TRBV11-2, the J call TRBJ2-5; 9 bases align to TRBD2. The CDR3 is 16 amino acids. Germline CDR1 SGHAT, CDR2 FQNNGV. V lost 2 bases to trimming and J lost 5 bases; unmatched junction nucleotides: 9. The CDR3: CASSLRLAGSRETQYF. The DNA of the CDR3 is TGTGCCAGCAGCTTACGGCTAGCGGGATCGAGGGAGACCCAGTACTTC. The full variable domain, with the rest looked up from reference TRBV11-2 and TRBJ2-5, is EAGVAQSPRYKIIEKRQSVAFWCNPISGHATLYWYQQILGQGPKLLIQFQNNGVVDDSQLPKDRFSAERLKGVDSTLKIQPAKLEDSAVYLCASSLRLAGSRETQYFGPGTRLLVL.

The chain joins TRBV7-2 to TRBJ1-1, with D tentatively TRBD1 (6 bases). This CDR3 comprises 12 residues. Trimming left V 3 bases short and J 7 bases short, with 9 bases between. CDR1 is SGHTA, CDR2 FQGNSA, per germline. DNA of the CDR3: TGTGCCAGCAGCTTTGGGGGCGGTGAAGCTTTCTTT. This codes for CASSFGGGEAFF.

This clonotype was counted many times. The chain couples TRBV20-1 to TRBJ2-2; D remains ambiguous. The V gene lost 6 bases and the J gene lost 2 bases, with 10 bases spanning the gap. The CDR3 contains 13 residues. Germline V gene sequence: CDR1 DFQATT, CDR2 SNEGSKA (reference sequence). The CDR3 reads CSAHHVNTGELFF. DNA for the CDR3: TGCAGTGCCCATCACGTTAACACCGGGGAGCTGTTTTTT.

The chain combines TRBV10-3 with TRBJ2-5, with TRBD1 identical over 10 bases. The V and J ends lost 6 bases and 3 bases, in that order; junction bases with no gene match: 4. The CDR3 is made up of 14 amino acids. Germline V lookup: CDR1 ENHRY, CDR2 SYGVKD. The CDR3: CAIRDRGREETQYF. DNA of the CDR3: TGTGCCATCAGGGACAGGGGGAGGGAAGAGACCCAGTACTTC.

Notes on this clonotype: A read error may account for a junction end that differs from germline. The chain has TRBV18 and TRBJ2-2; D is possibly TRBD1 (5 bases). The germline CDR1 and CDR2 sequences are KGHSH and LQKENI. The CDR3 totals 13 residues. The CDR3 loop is CAGSPSDTRELFF. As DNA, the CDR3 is TGTGCCGGCTCACCATCGGACACCCGGGAGCTGTTTTTT.